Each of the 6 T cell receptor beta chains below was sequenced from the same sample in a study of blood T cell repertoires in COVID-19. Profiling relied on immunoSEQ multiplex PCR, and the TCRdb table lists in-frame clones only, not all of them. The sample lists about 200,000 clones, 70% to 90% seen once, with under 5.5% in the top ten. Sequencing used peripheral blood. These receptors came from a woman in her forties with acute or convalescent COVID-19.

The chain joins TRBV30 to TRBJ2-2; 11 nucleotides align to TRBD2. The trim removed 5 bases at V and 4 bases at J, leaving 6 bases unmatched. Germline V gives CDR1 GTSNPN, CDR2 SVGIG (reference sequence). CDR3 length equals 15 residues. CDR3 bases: TGTGCCTGGCGTCTAGCGGGGGGCTTCACCGGGGAGCTGTTTTTT. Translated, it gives CAWRLAGGFTGELFF.

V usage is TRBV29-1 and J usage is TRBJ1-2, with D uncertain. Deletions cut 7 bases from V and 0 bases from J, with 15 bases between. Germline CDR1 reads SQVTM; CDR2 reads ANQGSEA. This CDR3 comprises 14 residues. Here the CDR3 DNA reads TGCAGCGCGCGGGAGACGGAGCCTAACTATGGCTACACCTTC. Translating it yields CSARETEPNYGYTF.

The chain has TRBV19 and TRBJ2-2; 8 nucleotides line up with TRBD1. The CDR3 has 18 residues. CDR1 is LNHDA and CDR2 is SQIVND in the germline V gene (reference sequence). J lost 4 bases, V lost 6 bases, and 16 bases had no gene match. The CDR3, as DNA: TGTGCCAGTAGAAGTATAAGGGCCGGGACAGGCATCACCGGGGAGCTGTTTTTT. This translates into CASRSIRAGTGITGELFF.

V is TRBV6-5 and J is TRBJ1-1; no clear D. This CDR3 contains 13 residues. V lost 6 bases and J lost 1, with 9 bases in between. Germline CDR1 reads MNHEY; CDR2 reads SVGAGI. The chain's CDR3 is CASRKTGNTEAFF. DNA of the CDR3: TGTGCCAGCAGAAAGACGGGGAACACTGAAGCTTTCTTT.

The CDR3 reads CASSLLAGGYEQYV. The CDR3, as DNA: TGTGCCAGCAGTTTACTCGCGGGGGGCTACGAGCAGTACGTC. The rearrangement links TRBV28 to TRBJ2-7; 8 positions agree with TRBD2. The length of the CDR3 is 14 residues. Looked up from germline, CDR1 is MDHEN and CDR2 is SYDVKM. After removal of 2 bases from V and 3 bases from J, the junction contained 3 bases not matched to a gene.

The CDR3 protein is CASSSGTRNTEAFF. CDR3 in DNA: TGTGCCAGCAGTTCCGGGACACGGAACACTGAAGCTTTCTTT. This sequence joins TRBV27 and TRBJ1-1; a possible D gene is TRBD1 (6 bases). The CDR3 is 14 amino acids. V shed 4 bases and J shed 1 base, with 10 bases lying between them. Germline V gene sequence: CDR1 MNHEY, CDR2 SMNVEV (reference sequence).